These 20 T cell receptor beta chains came from one sample sequenced in a study of T cell changes during pregnancy in multiple sclerosis. Clones were read by immunoSEQ multiplex PCR, and TCRdb kept only the in-frame ones, dropping some. The sample has 50,000 to 75,000 clones, 91% seen once; the top ten hold 1% to 1.5%. The sample consisted of peripheral blood, taken after pregnancy. The origin of the receptors is a female donor in good health, enrolled as a control in a pregnancy study.

The chain joins TRBV7-2 to TRBJ2-2; TRBD1 matches 9 bases. The germline gives CDR1 SGHTA, CDR2 FQGNSA. With V trimmed by 0 bases and J by 5 bases, 1 base remained unmatched. This CDR3 spans 15 amino acids. The CDR3 is CASSLAGQGTGELFF. The CDR3 DNA follows: TGTGCCAGCAGCTTAGCCGGACAGGGGACCGGGGAGCTGTTTTTT.

The J gene is TRBJ2-7, the V gene TRBV5-1; 9 bases are a match to TRBD2. The CDR3 spans 16 residues. CDR1 and CDR2 (germline): SGHRS, YFSETQ. V shed 1 base and J 2 bases; nucleotides not matched to a gene: 7. For the CDR3, the DNA is TGCGCCAGCAGCTTGAGGCCTAGCGGGACCGCCTACGAGCAGTACTTC. Residues: CASSLRPSGTAYEQYF.

The chain uses TRBV5-1 and TRBJ2-3; 7 nucleotides align to TRBD1. J gave up 1 base and V 3 bases, and 8 bases lay outside the gene matches. Germline-derived CDR1 and CDR2 are SGHRS and YFSETQ. The CDR3 runs to 16 residues. CDR3 amino acids: CASSSTGDPRTDTQYF. The CDR3 coding sequence is TGCGCCAGCAGCTCCACAGGGGATCCGCGCACAGATACGCAGTATTTT.

This clone occurred a few times. The V call is TRBV19, the J call TRBJ2-2; D is ambiguous. Trimming removed 8 bases from V and 6 bases from J, with 13 bases in between. Germline CDR1 is LNHDA and CDR2 is SQIVND (reference sequence). The CDR3 is 13 residues long. The CDR3 spells CASGPRRAGELFF. The CDR3 coding sequence is TGTGCCAGTGGTCCCAGGCGCGCCGGGGAGCTGTTTTTT.

In this sample, this clone turned up once. This chain uses TRBV6-6 with TRBJ2-5; TRBD1 matches at 7 bases. V trimming: 4 bases; J trimming: 1 base; junction bases outside the gene matches: 6. Per germline, CDR1 MNHNY and CDR2 SVGAGI (reference sequence). The CDR3 is made up of 15 amino acids. The chain's CDR3 is CASSSGDRAQETQYF. The CDR3 region has the DNA TGTGCCAGCAGTTCCGGAGACAGGGCCCAAGAGACCCAGTACTTC.

This chain links TRBV11-2 with TRBJ2-7; a possible D gene is TRBD1 (6 bases). Trimming pared 6 bases from V and 6 bases from J, leaving 18 bases between. Germline V gene sequence: CDR1 SGHAT, CDR2 FQNNGV. This CDR3 is 14 amino acids long. CDR3 bases: TGTGCCAGCAGGTCGGACAGAGGTTGGGGCGAGCAGTACTTC. As protein: CASRSDRGWGEQYF.

This rearrangement joins TRBV19 to TRBJ1-1, with D unclear. Germline V gene sequence: CDR1 LNHDA, CDR2 SQIVND (reference sequence). The germline V and J ends were trimmed by 5 bases and 4 bases, with 11 bases remaining between them. The CDR3 runs 13 residues. DNA for the CDR3: TGTGCCAGTAGTCTAAGACGGGGCACTGAAGCTTTCTTT. This codes for CASSLRRGTEAFF.

In its sample, this clone was seen a few times. The chain has TRBV6-5 and TRBJ2-7; 8 bases agree with TRBD1. This CDR3 has 14 residues. CDR1 and CDR2 from the germline V gene are MNHEY and SVGAGI. Unmatched junction bases numbered 9, after V lost 4 bases and J lost 7 bases. The CDR3 nucleotides are TGTGCCAGCAGTTTCCGGCCAGGGGGCGGGGAGCAGTACTTC. It specifies CASSFRPGGGEQYF.

The J gene is TRBJ1-2, the V gene TRBV10-3, with a weak D call TRBD1 (5 bases). This CDR3 is built from 11 residues. V gave up 8 bases and J gave up 6 bases, with 10 bases separating them. CDR1 and CDR2 from the germline V gene are ENHRY and SYGVKD. CDR3 in DNA: TGTGCCATCGCGGCGGACAATGGCTACACCTTC. Its translation is CAIAADNGYTF.

The chain joins TRBV5-6 to TRBJ2-7; TRBD1 aligns across 8 bases. Germline V gene sequence: CDR1 SGHDT, CDR2 YYEEEE. The CDR3 totals 13 residues. J gave up 5 bases and V 2 bases, and 3 bases lay outside the gene matches. In DNA form, the CDR3 reads TGTGCCAGCAGCTTCCAGGGGGCGGACGAGCAGTACTTC. This encodes CASSFQGADEQYF.

This clone was seen a single time. V is TRBV7-9 and J is TRBJ2-2; unclear D gene. V was trimmed by 7 bases and J by 0 bases, leaving 12 bases between them. The CDR3 is 15 amino acids. The germline CDR1 and CDR2 sequences are SEHNR and FQNEAQ (reference sequence). The CDR3 here is CASTVKYTNTGELFF. The CDR3 bases are TGTGCCAGCACCGTTAAATATACGAACACCGGGGAGCTGTTTTTT.

V and J are TRBV19 and TRBJ1-5, with TRBD1 as a possible D gene (6 bases). Trimming removed 4 bases from V and 1 base from J, with 11 bases in between. The germline V gene has CDR1 LNHDA and CDR2 SQIVND (reference sequence). This CDR3 contains 15 residues. CDR3 nucleotide sequence: TGTGCCAGTAGTACCAGCAGGGGAAGCAATCAGCCCCAGCATTTT. Encoded protein: CASSTSRGSNQPQHF.

The genes are TRBV19 and TRBJ2-3; tentative D call: TRBD2 (6 bases). The CDR3 is made up of 20 amino acids. Germline V gene data show CDR1 as LNHDA and CDR2 as SQIVND (reference sequence). V lost 5 bases and J 1 base, leaving 28 bases between the germline ends. The CDR3 protein is CASSDHPGTAASGGTDTQYF. In DNA, the CDR3 is TGTGCCAGTAGTGACCACCCAGGGACTGCTGCCTCGGGTGGCACAGATACGCAGTATTTT.

V usage is TRBV9 and J usage is TRBJ2-3; TRBD2 agrees at 8 bases. The ends lost 6 bases at V and 4 bases at J; junction bases unmatched: 10. This CDR3 has 15 amino acids. Per the germline V gene, CDR1 is SGDLS and CDR2 is YYNGEE. The CDR3 sequence is CASTTGGGHADTQYF. The CDR3 DNA reads TGTGCCAGCACCACGGGGGGGGGCCACGCAGATACGCAGTATTTT.

V gene TRBV7-3 combines with J gene TRBJ2-3, with 14 bases fitting TRBD2. The CDR3 is made up of 18 amino acids. Unmatched junction bases numbered 5, after V lost 0 bases and J lost 3 bases. CDR1 is SGHTA and CDR2 is FQGTGA in the germline V gene. The CDR3 region is CASSLTRLAGGRTDTQYF. Written as DNA, the CDR3 is TGTGCCAGCAGCTTAACCCGACTAGCGGGGGGGAGGACAGATACGCAGTATTTT.

This clone was detected once. V usage is TRBV27 and J usage is TRBJ2-5, with 10 bases identical to TRBD1. In germline, CDR1 is MNHEY, CDR2 SMNVEV (reference sequence). The trim removed 4 bases at V and 5 bases at J, leaving 10 bases unmatched. CDR3 length: 16 amino acids. In nucleotides, the CDR3 is TGTGCCAGCAGTTCATGGGACAGGGGTGGGGGGGAGACCCAGTACTTC. It is translated as CASSSWDRGGGETQYF.

The rearrangement uses TRBV18 and TRBJ1-1; perhaps TRBD1 as D (5 bases). V was shortened by 2 bases and J by 1 base, with 8 bases between the two germline ends. This CDR3 is built from 14 residues. Germline CDR1 is KGHSH and CDR2 is LQKENI. CDR3: CASSPGGENTEAFF. CDR3 nucleotides: TGTGCCAGCTCACCAGGAGGGGAGAACACTGAAGCTTTCTTT.

This rearrangement joins TRBV10-3 to TRBJ2-3; D possibly corresponds to TRBD2 (5 bases). Germline CDR1 ENHRY, CDR2 SYGVKD. With 6 bases removed from V and 0 bases from J, the gap between germline ends came to 10 bases. CDR3 length equals 14 residues. The CDR3 loop is CAIRADSSTDTQYF. Here the CDR3 DNA reads TGTGCCATCAGAGCGGATTCTAGCACAGATACGCAGTATTTT.

The rearrangement links TRBV7-2 to TRBJ1-1, with 10 positions matching TRBD1. With V trimmed by 0 bases and J by 6 bases, 10 bases remained unmatched. This CDR3 region has 17 residues. In germline, CDR1 is SGHTA, CDR2 FQGNSA. CDR3 DNA: TGTGCCAGCAGCTTAGCGACAGGGGGCGTGATGTCGGCTGAAGCTTTCTTT. Amino acid sequence: CASSLATGGVMSAEAFF. Drawing the rest from reference TRBV7-2 and TRBJ1-1, the complete variable domain is GAGVSQSPSNKVTEKGKDVELRCDPISGHTALYWYRQSLGQGLEFLIYFQGNSAPDKSGLPSDRFSAERTGGSVSTLTIQRTQQEDSAVYLCASSLATGGVMSAEAFFGQGTRLTVV.

The V gene is TRBV19, the J gene TRBJ1-6, with 12 positions matching TRBD1. Germline trimming cut 6 bases from V and 6 bases from J; bases unmatched to any gene: 3. The CDR3 sequence is 15 residues long. The V gene's germline CDR1 is LNHDA and CDR2 SQIVND (reference sequence). The CDR3 loop is CASRGQGALNSPLHF. The CDR3 coding sequence is TGTGCCAGTAGGGGACAGGGGGCCCTTAATTCACCCCTCCACTTT.